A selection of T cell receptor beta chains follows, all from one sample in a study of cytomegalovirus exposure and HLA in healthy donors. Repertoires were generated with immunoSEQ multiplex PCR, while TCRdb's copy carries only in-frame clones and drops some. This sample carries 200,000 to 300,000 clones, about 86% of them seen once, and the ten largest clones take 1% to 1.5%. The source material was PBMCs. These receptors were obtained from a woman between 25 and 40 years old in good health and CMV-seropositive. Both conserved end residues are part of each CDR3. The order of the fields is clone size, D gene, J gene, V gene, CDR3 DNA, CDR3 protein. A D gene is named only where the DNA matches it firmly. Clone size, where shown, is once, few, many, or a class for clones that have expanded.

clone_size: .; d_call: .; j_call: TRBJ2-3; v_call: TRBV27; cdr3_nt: TGTGCCAGCAGTTTATCCCTCACAGATACGCAGTATTTT; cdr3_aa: CASSLSLTDTQYF
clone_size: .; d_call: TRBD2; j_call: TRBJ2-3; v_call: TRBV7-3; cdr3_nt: TGTGCCAGCAGCTCCTCACTAGCGAGAATCACAGATACGCAGTATTTT; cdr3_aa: CASSSSLARITDTQYF
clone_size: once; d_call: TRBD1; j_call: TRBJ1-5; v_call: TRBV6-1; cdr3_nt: TGTGCCAGCACCCAGGGGGCGAGGAGCAATCAGCCCCAGCATTTT; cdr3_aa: CASTQGARSNQPQHF
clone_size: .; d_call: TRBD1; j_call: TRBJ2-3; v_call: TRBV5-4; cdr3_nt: TGTGCCAGCAGCTCGGACAGGGTGAAGACCACAGATACGCAGTATTTT; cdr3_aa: CASSSDRVKTTDTQYF
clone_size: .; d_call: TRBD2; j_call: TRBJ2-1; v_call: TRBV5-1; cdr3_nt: TGCGCCAGCAGCTTACAACTTGTCGGGACTAGCGGGGGCAATGAGCAGTTCTTC; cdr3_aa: CASSLQLVGTSGGNEQFF
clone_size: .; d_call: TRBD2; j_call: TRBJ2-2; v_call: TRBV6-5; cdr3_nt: TGTGCCAGCAGTCCGCGACTAGCGGGCACCGGGGAGCTGTTTTTT; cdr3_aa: CASSPRLAGTGELFF
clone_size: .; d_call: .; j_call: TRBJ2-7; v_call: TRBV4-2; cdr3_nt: TGTGCCAGCAGCCATTTAGCGGAAGACTACGAGCAGTACTTC; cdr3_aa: CASSHLAEDYEQYF
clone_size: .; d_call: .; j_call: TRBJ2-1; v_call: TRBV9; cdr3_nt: TGTGCCAGCAGCGCCCTCACAGGGACCTACAATGAGCAGTTCTTC; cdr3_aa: CASSALTGTYNEQFF
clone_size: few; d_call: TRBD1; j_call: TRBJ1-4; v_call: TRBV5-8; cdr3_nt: TGTGCCAGCAGCGCCGACAGGGACGGCGAAAAACTGTTTTTT; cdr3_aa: CASSADRDGEKLFF
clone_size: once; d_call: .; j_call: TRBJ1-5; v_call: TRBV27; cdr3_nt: TGTGCCAGCAGTGCAGAGGGGGGGGGTCAGCCCCAGCATTTT; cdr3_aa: CASSAEGGGQPQHF
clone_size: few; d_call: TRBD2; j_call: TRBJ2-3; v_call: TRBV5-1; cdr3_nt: TGCGCCAGCGGGCGGGGGCTAGCGGGAGAGACTAGCACAGATACGCAGTATTTT; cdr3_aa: CASGRGLAGETSTDTQYF
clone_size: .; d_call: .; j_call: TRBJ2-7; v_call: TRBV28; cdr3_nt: TGTGCCAGCAGCCCGACGGGACTTGAGAGGTCCTACGAGCAGTACTTC; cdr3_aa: CASSPTGLERSYEQYF
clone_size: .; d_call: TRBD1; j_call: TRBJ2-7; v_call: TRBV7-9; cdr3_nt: TGTGCCCCCACCGACCCAGGGACAGCAACCTCCTACGAGCAGTACTTC; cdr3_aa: CAPTDPGTATSYEQYF
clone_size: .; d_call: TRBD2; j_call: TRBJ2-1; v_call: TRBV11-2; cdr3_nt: TGTGCCAGCAGCTTAGCGGGAGGGCCGGGTAATGAGCAGTTCTTC; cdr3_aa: CASSLAGGPGNEQFF
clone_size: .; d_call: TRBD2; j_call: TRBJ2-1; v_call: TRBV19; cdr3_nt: TGTGCCAGTAGTTTCCGACTAGCGGGTGATGAGCAGTTCTTC; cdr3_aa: CASSFRLAGDEQFF
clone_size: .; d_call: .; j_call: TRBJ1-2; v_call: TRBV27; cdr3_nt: TGTGCCAGCAGATGGGGAGGCAACTATGGCTACACCTTC; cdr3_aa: CASRWGGNYGYTF
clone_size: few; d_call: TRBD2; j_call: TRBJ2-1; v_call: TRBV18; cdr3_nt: TGTGCCAGCTCACCCGGAATAGCGGGATCGGATGAGCAGTTCTTC; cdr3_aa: CASSPGIAGSDEQFF
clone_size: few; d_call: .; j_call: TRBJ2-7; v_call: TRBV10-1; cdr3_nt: TGCGCCAGCAGTGAGTCGGCGGGGTTTGGTATGCTCGAGCAGTACTTC; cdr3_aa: CASSESAGFGMLEQYF
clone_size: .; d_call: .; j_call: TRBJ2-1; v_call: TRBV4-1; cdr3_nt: TGCGCCAGCAGCCAAGAAGCTAGCAACTCCTACAATGAGCAGTTCTTC; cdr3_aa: CASSQEASNSYNEQFF
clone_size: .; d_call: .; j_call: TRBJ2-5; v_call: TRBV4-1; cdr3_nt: TGCGCCAGCAGCCAAGGCGAGCGTTCAGAGACCCAGTACTTC; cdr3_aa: CASSQGERSETQYF
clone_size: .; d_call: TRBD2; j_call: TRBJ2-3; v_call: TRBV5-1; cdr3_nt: TGCGCCAGCAGCTTCTCCGGGACTAGCGGAACCCCTAGCACAGATACGCAGTATTTT; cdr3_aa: CASSFSGTSGTPSTDTQYF
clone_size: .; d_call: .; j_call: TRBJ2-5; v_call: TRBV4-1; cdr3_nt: TGCGCCAGCAGCCAGGTTTTTGCAGAGGTCCAAGAGACCCAGTACTTC; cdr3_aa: CASSQVFAEVQETQYF
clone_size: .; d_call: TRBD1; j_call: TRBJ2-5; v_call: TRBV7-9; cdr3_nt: TGTGCCAGCAGCTTAAGGGGGACAGGGAAAGAGACCCAGTACTTC; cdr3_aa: CASSLRGTGKETQYF
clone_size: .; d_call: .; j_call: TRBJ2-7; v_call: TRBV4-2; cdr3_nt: TGTGCCAGCAGCCAACTTCCGTCGGGAGACGGACTCTACGAGCAGTACTTC; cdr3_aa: CASSQLPSGDGLYEQYF
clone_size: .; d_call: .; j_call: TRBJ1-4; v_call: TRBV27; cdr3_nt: TGTGCCAGCAGTTCTCGGGATTTTAAAAAACTGTTTTTT; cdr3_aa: CASSSRDFKKLFF
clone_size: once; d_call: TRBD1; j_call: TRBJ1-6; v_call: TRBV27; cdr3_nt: TGTGCCAGCAGTCTGGGGACAGTGTATAATTCACCCCTCCACTTT; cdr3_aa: CASSLGTVYNSPLHF
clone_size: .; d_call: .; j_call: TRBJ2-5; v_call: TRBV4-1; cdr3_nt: TGCGCCAGCAGCCAAGATGGGGCAGGGACCCAGTACTTC; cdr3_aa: CASSQDGAGTQYF
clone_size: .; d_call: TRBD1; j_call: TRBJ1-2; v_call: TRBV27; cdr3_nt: TGTGCCAGCAGTTTATTTCGGACAGGGGGTTATGGCTACACCTTC; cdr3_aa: CASSLFRTGGYGYTF
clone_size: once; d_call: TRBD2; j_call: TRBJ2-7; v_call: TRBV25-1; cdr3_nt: TGTGCCAGTTCCGAACGCGGGCTAGCGGGACGCGCTTCCTACGAGCAGTACTTC; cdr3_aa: CASSERGLAGRASYEQYF
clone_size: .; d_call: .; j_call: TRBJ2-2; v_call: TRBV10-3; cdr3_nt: TGTGCCATCAGTAAGGAACAGACCACTAACACCGGGGAGCTGTTTTTT; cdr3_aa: CAISKEQTTNTGELFF
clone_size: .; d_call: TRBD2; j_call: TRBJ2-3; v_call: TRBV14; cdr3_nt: TGTGCCAGCAGCCAGTATAGCGGGAGCGTCACAGATACGCAGTATTTT; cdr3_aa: CASSQYSGSVTDTQYF
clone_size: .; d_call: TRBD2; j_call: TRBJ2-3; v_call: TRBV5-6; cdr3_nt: TGTGCCAGCAACCCGACCGGGACTAGAAGCACAGATACGCAGTATTTT; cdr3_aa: CASNPTGTRSTDTQYF
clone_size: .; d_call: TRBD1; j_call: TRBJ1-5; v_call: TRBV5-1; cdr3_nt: TGCGCCAGCAGCCGAGACGGGACAGGGGGACAGCCCCAGCATTTT; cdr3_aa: CASSRDGTGGQPQHF
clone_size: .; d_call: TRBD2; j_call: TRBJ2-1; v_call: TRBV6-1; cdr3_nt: TGTGCCAGCAGTGAAGATATGGGACTAGCGGGAGCGTCCTACAATGAGCAGTTCTTC; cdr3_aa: CASSEDMGLAGASYNEQFF
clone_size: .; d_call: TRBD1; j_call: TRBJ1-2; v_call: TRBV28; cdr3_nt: TGTGCCAGCATCCTAATGGGACAGAACTATGGCTACACCTTC; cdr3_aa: CASILMGQNYGYTF
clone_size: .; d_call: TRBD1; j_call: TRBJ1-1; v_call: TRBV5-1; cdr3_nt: TGCGCCAGCAGCTCCGGGACAGCGAACACTGAAGCTTTCTTT; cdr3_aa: CASSSGTANTEAFF
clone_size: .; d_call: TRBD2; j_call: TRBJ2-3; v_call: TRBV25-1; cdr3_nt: TGTGCCAGCAGTGAATGGTCGGGAGGGCCTCAAGATACGCAGTATTTT; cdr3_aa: CASSEWSGGPQDTQYF
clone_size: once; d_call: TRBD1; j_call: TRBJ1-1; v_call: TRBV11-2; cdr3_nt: TGTGCCAGCAGCTTCTGGGACAGGGACATCATGAACACTGAAGCTTTCTTT; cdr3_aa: CASSFWDRDIMNTEAFF
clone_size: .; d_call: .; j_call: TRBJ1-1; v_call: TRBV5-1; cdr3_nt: TGCGCCAGCAGCCCGGCGGCGGAGAACACTGAAGCTTTCTTT; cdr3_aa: CASSPAAENTEAFF
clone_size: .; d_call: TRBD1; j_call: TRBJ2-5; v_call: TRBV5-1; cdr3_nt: TGCGCCAGCAGACGCGGGACAGGGGGAGAAGAGACCCAGTACTTC; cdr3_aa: CASRRGTGGEETQYF
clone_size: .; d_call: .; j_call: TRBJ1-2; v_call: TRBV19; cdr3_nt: TGTGCCAGTAGTAACCCCCGAATCGGGGCTAACTATGGCTACACCTTC; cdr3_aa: CASSNPRIGANYGYTF
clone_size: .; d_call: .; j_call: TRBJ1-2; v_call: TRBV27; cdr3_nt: TGTGCCAGCAGTTTTTCGGCGACAACAGGTGCCTTTAACTATGGCTACACCTTC; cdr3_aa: CASSFSATTGAFNYGYTF
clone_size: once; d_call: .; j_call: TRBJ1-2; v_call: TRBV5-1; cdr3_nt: TGCGCCAGCAGCTTTGGGCAGGGCCACGGCTACACCTTC; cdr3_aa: CASSFGQGHGYTF
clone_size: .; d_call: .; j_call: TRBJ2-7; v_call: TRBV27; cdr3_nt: TGTGCCAGCAGTCATTCAACAGGGGAGGTGGGCTACGAGCAGTACTTC; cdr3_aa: CASSHSTGEVGYEQYF
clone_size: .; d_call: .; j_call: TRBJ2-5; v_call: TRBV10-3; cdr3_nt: TGTGCCATCAGTGAGTCGAGCGGCCAAGAGACCCAGTACTTC; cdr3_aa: CAISESSGQETQYF
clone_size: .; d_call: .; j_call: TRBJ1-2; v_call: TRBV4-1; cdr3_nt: TGCGCCAGCAGCCAAGATTCGCAGGGTTGGTCCTATGGCTACACCTTC; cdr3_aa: CASSQDSQGWSYGYTF
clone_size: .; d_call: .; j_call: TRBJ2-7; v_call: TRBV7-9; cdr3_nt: TGTGCCAGCAGCTTAGGACAGATCCTATACGAGCAGTACTTC; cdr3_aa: CASSLGQILYEQYF
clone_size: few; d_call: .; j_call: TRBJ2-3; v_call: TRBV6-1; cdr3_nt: TGTGCCAGCAGTGACAGCGCAGATACGCAGTATTTT; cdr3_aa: CASSDSADTQYF